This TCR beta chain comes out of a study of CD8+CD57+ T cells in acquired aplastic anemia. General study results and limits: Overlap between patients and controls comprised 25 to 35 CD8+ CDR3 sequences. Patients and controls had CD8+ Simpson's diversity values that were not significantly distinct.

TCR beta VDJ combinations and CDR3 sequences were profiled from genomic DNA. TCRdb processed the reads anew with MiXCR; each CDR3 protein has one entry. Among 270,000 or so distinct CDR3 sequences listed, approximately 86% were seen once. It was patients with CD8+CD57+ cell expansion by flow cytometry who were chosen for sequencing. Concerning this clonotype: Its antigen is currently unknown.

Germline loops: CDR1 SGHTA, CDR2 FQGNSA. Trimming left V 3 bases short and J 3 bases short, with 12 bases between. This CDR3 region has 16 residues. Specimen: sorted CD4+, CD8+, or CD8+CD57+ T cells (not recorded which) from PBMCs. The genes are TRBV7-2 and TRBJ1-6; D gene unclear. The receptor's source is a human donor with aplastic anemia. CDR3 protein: CASSFAGVGYNSPLHF. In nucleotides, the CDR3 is TGTGCCAGCAGCTTCGCGGGAGTCGGCTATAATTCACCCCTCCACTTT.